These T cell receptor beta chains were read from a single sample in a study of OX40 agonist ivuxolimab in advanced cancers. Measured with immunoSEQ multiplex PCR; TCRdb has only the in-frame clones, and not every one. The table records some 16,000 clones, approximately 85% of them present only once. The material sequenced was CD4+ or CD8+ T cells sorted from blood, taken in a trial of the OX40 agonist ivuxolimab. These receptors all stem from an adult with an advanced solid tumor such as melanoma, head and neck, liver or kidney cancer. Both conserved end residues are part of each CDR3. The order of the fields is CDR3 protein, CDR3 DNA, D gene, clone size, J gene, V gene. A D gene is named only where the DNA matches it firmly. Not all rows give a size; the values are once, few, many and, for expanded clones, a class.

CDR3 protein: CASSPGQVYEQYF; CDR3 DNA: TGTGCCAGCAGCCCGGGACAGGTCTACGAGCAGTACTTC; D gene: TRBD1; clone size: once; J gene: TRBJ2-7; V gene: TRBV16
CDR3 protein: CASSLVGPSSYEQYF; CDR3 DNA: TGTGCCAGCAGTTTGGTAGGTCCCAGCTCCTACGAGCAGTACTTC; D gene: NA; clone size: NA; J gene: TRBJ2-7; V gene: TRBV28
CDR3 protein: CASSSGTPYGYTF; CDR3 DNA: TGTGCCAGCAGCTCCGGGACGCCCTATGGCTACACCTTC; D gene: NA; clone size: NA; J gene: TRBJ1-2; V gene: TRBV7-2
CDR3 protein: CASSLGTIANTGELFF; CDR3 DNA: TGTGCCAGCAGCCTAGGGACAATCGCGAACACCGGGGAGCTGTTTTTT; D gene: NA; clone size: NA; J gene: TRBJ2-2; V gene: TRBV13
CDR3 protein: CASSHRRDGYSYNEQFF; CDR3 DNA: TGCGCCAGCAGCCACCGAAGGGACGGGTACTCCTACAATGAGCAGTTCTTC; D gene: NA; clone size: NA; J gene: TRBJ2-1; V gene: TRBV4-1
CDR3 protein: CASRLLAGENTDTQYF; CDR3 DNA: TGTGCCAGCAGATTACTAGCGGGAGAGAACACAGATACGCAGTATTTT; D gene: TRBD2; clone size: NA; J gene: TRBJ2-3; V gene: TRBV5-4
CDR3 protein: CASSVQGRDYGYTF; CDR3 DNA: TGTGCCAGCAGCGTGCAGGGCCGAGACTATGGCTACACCTTC; D gene: NA; clone size: NA; J gene: TRBJ1-2; V gene: TRBV9
CDR3 protein: CASRGADGIYGYTF; CDR3 DNA: TGTGCCAGTAGAGGGGCGGACGGCATTTATGGCTACACCTTC; D gene: NA; clone size: NA; J gene: TRBJ1-2; V gene: TRBV7-8
CDR3 protein: CASSLSAWPPETQYF; CDR3 DNA: TGTGCCAGCAGTCTTTCCGCGTGGCCCCCCGAGACCCAGTACTTC; D gene: NA; clone size: NA; J gene: TRBJ2-5; V gene: TRBV27
CDR3 protein: CSVEWDYGYTF; CDR3 DNA: TGCAGCGTTGAGTGGGACTATGGCTACACCTTC; D gene: NA; clone size: NA; J gene: TRBJ1-2; V gene: TRBV29-1